The clone carrying this TCR beta chain was seen at least ten times. First-strand cDNA used TRAV- and TRBV-specific primers, covering alpha and beta chains. TCRs were put through 20 PCR cycles of amplification with Phusion. A constant-region primer and the V-primer adapter served as the primer pair. TCRdb reprocessed the reads via MiXCR and lists one record per CDR3 protein. The table lists 85,000 to 95,000 distinct CDR3 sequences, more than 8.5% of them singletons. Time point specified: before trial treatment. The data derive from a study of low-dose radiotherapy and immunotherapy resistance in tumors. Deletions cut 1 base from V and 8 bases from J, with 11 bases between. This CDR3 has 13 amino acids.

The sample consisted of PBMCs, taken before treatment. The TCR originated in a male donor with prostate cancer. The chain employs TRBV12-3 or TRBV12-4 and TRBJ1-1; TRBD1 is a possible D gene (6 bases). The CDR3 spells CASSLDPGHEAFF. DNA of the CDR3: TGTGCCAGCAGTTTAGACCCGGGACACGAAGCTTTCTTT.